Listed below are T cell receptor beta chains from one sample, sequenced in a study of radiotherapy plus CTLA-4 blockade in lung cancer. Profiling relied on immunoSEQ multiplex PCR, and the TCRdb table lists in-frame clones only, not all of them. The profile shows some 110,000 clones, about 83% of them singletons. Sequencing used peripheral blood, obtained from a patient treated with radiotherapy plus ipilimumab. Every receptor here comes from a human donor with non-small cell lung cancer who had a partial response to radiotherapy plus ipilimumab. CDR3s include the opening cysteine and the closing phenylalanine or tryptophan. Each record gives: J gene, D gene, V gene, clone size, CDR3 protein, CDR3 DNA. D genes are given only for firm matches. Clone sizes are given selectively: once, few, many, or a class where the clone is expanded.

j_call: TRBJ1-1
d_call: .
v_call: TRBV6-5
clone_size: .
cdr3_aa: CASRPRTASDEAFF
cdr3_nt: TGTGCCAGCAGACCCAGGACAGCCTCCGATGAAGCTTTCTTT

j_call: TRBJ2-2
d_call: .
v_call: TRBV5-1
clone_size: .
cdr3_aa: CASSLETPGTGELFF
cdr3_nt: TGCGCCAGCAGCTTGGAGACCCCGGGGACCGGGGAGCTGTTTTTT

j_call: TRBJ2-3
d_call: .
v_call: TRBV30
clone_size: once
cdr3_aa: CAWNRGTDTQYF
cdr3_nt: TGTGCCTGGAATCGGGGCACAGATACGCAGTATTTT

j_call: TRBJ2-5
d_call: .
v_call: TRBV5-1
clone_size: .
cdr3_aa: CASSLVGLRDIGETQYF
cdr3_nt: TGCGCCAGCAGCTTGGTGGGCTTACGGGACATAGGAGAGACCCAGTACTTC

j_call: TRBJ2-5
d_call: TRBD1
v_call: TRBV6-1
clone_size: .
cdr3_aa: CASSDHPGTGVETQYF
cdr3_nt: TGTGCCAGCAGTGACCATCCCGGGACAGGGGTAGAGACCCAGTACTTC

j_call: TRBJ1-1
d_call: .
v_call: TRBV6-1
clone_size: .
cdr3_aa: CASSESKPSTKAFF
cdr3_nt: TGTGCCAGCAGTGAAAGTAAGCCCTCGACTAAAGCTTTCTTT

j_call: TRBJ2-2
d_call: TRBD2
v_call: TRBV7-9
clone_size: .
cdr3_aa: CASSRTSGDTGELFF
cdr3_nt: TGTGCCAGCAGTCGGACTAGCGGGGACACCGGGGAGCTGTTTTTT

j_call: TRBJ1-4
d_call: .
v_call: TRBV7-8
clone_size: .
cdr3_aa: CASSLARDMSEKLFF
cdr3_nt: TGTGCCAGCAGCTTAGCGAGGGATATGAGTGAAAAACTGTTTTTT

j_call: TRBJ1-2
d_call: .
v_call: TRBV4-1
clone_size: .
cdr3_aa: CASSQGGGRIASVIFGGYTF
cdr3_nt: TGCGCCAGCAGCCAAGGGGGAGGTCGGATCGCGTCGGTAATATTCGGTGGCTACACCTTC

j_call: TRBJ2-6
d_call: .
v_call: TRBV5-5
clone_size: .
cdr3_aa: CASSLQGANVLTF
cdr3_nt: TGTGCCAGCAGCTTGCAGGGGGCCAACGTCCTGACTTTC

j_call: TRBJ1-1
d_call: .
v_call: TRBV11-2
clone_size: .
cdr3_aa: CASSSLSINSGTEAFF
cdr3_nt: TGTGCCAGCAGCTCATTAAGCATTAACTCGGGCACTGAAGCTTTCTTT

j_call: TRBJ1-1
d_call: .
v_call: TRBV4-1
clone_size: .
cdr3_aa: CASSHAQTGLTEAFF
cdr3_nt: TGCGCCAGCAGCCACGCGCAGACAGGACTCACTGAAGCTTTCTTT

j_call: TRBJ1-2
d_call: .
v_call: TRBV2
clone_size: .
cdr3_aa: CASSEMQGTNYGYTF
cdr3_nt: TGTGCCAGCAGTGAAATGCAGGGAACGAACTATGGCTACACCTTC

j_call: TRBJ1-1
d_call: TRBD1
v_call: TRBV5-1
clone_size: .
cdr3_aa: CASSSDRWGTEAFF
cdr3_nt: TGCGCCAGCAGTTCGGACAGGTGGGGCACTGAAGCTTTCTTT

j_call: TRBJ1-1
d_call: TRBD1
v_call: TRBV5-4
clone_size: .
cdr3_aa: CASSLPGQGDTEAFF
cdr3_nt: TGTGCCAGCAGCTTACCGGGACAGGGAGATACTGAAGCTTTCTTT

j_call: TRBJ1-1
d_call: .
v_call: TRBV4-2
clone_size: few
cdr3_aa: CASSQDLAVNTEAFF
cdr3_nt: TGTGCCAGCAGCCAAGATTTGGCGGTGAACACTGAAGCTTTCTTT

j_call: TRBJ1-5
d_call: .
v_call: TRBV28
clone_size: once
cdr3_aa: CASSPAGSSNQPQHF
cdr3_nt: TGTGCCAGCAGCCCCGCCGGGAGTAGCAATCAGCCCCAGCATTTT

j_call: TRBJ2-1
d_call: TRBD1
v_call: TRBV6-1
clone_size: .
cdr3_aa: CASRPPGGNEQFF
cdr3_nt: TGTGCCAGCAGGCCCCCAGGGGGCAATGAGCAGTTCTTC

j_call: TRBJ1-1
d_call: TRBD1
v_call: TRBV7-6
clone_size: .
cdr3_aa: CASSLPPGGEAFF
cdr3_nt: TGTGCCAGCAGCTTACCACCAGGGGGTGAAGCTTTCTTT

j_call: TRBJ1-5
d_call: TRBD1
v_call: TRBV10-1
clone_size: few
cdr3_aa: CASSGQGGQPQHF
cdr3_nt: TGCGCCAGCAGCGGACAGGGCGGGCAGCCCCAGCATTTT

j_call: TRBJ1-2
d_call: .
v_call: TRBV6-1
clone_size: few
cdr3_aa: CASSYGLGYTF
cdr3_nt: TGTGCCAGCAGTTACGGACTTGGGTACACCTTC

j_call: TRBJ2-7
d_call: TRBD1
v_call: TRBV11-2
clone_size: many
cdr3_aa: CASSSPPGQGYEQYF
cdr3_nt: TGTGCCAGCAGCTCGCCTCCGGGACAGGGGTACGAGCAGTACTTC

j_call: TRBJ1-1
d_call: TRBD1
v_call: TRBV27
clone_size: .
cdr3_aa: CASSPRPGTGPGEAFF
cdr3_nt: TGTGCCAGCAGTCCCCGTCCCGGGACAGGCCCCGGCGAAGCTTTCTTT

j_call: TRBJ2-3
d_call: TRBD1
v_call: TRBV19
clone_size: .
cdr3_aa: CASSLDRGLFTQYF
cdr3_nt: TGTGCCAGTTCTCTGGACAGGGGGCTCTTTACGCAGTATTTT

j_call: TRBJ1-2
d_call: .
v_call: TRBV10-3
clone_size: .
cdr3_aa: CAISMDTYGYTF
cdr3_nt: TGTGCCATCAGCATGGACACCTATGGCTACACCTTC

j_call: TRBJ2-5
d_call: TRBD1
v_call: TRBV11-3
clone_size: .
cdr3_aa: CASSLLQGQTQYF
cdr3_nt: TGTGCCAGCAGCTTACTACAGGGGCAGACCCAGTACTTC

j_call: TRBJ1-1
d_call: .
v_call: TRBV28
clone_size: .
cdr3_aa: CASSFNVAGRMNTEAFF
cdr3_nt: TGTGCCAGCAGTTTTAATGTAGCGGGACGGATGAACACTGAAGCTTTCTTT

j_call: TRBJ1-5
d_call: TRBD1
v_call: TRBV6-6
clone_size: once
cdr3_aa: CASSYSSGGGGQPQHF
cdr3_nt: TGTGCCAGCAGTTACTCTTCAGGGGGCGGCGGTCAGCCCCAGCATTTT

j_call: TRBJ1-2
d_call: TRBD1
v_call: TRBV6-1
clone_size: .
cdr3_aa: CASSEPLFGTGNYGYTF
cdr3_nt: TGTGCCAGCAGTGAACCTTTGTTCGGGACAGGGAACTATGGCTACACCTTC

j_call: TRBJ1-5
d_call: .
v_call: TRBV6-6
clone_size: .
cdr3_aa: CASRDPKGVDQPQHF
cdr3_nt: TGTGCCAGCAGAGACCCTAAGGGGGTGGACCAGCCCCAGCATTTT

j_call: TRBJ2-1
d_call: TRBD2
v_call: TRBV29-1
clone_size: once
cdr3_aa: CSALTSGRLGSSYNEQFF
cdr3_nt: TGCAGCGCGCTGACTAGCGGGAGACTGGGAAGCTCCTACAATGAGCAGTTCTTC

j_call: TRBJ2-5
d_call: .
v_call: TRBV6-5
clone_size: few
cdr3_aa: CASSYSTKETQYF
cdr3_nt: TGTGCCAGCAGTTACTCGACTAAGGAGACCCAGTACTTC

j_call: TRBJ2-1
d_call: TRBD2
v_call: TRBV29-1
clone_size: .
cdr3_aa: CSVEEGLAGGPRNEQFF
cdr3_nt: TGCAGCGTTGAAGAGGGTCTAGCGGGAGGGCCACGGAATGAGCAGTTCTTC

j_call: TRBJ2-3
d_call: .
v_call: TRBV19
clone_size: .
cdr3_aa: CASIGLGDTQYF
cdr3_nt: TGTGCCAGTATCGGACTTGGAGATACGCAGTATTTT

j_call: TRBJ1-5
d_call: TRBD1
v_call: TRBV4-2
clone_size: .
cdr3_aa: CASSQDLSYRGSNQPQHF
cdr3_nt: TGTGCCAGCAGCCAAGATCTCAGTTACAGGGGTAGCAATCAGCCCCAGCATTTT

j_call: TRBJ1-1
d_call: .
v_call: TRBV5-6
clone_size: .
cdr3_aa: CASSFSGHNTEAFF
cdr3_nt: TGTGCCAGCAGCTTTTCAGGGCACAACACTGAAGCTTTCTTT

j_call: TRBJ2-7
d_call: .
v_call: TRBV10-1
clone_size: .
cdr3_aa: CASSESGSSYEQYF
cdr3_nt: TGCGCCAGCAGTGAGTCGGGTAGCAGTTACGAGCAGTACTTC

j_call: TRBJ2-7
d_call: .
v_call: TRBV27
clone_size: .
cdr3_aa: CASSFKEGPYEQYF
cdr3_nt: TGTGCCAGCAGTTTTAAGGAGGGGCCCTACGAGCAGTACTTC

j_call: TRBJ2-7
d_call: .
v_call: TRBV7-8
clone_size: .
cdr3_aa: CASSLLTGAAYEQYF
cdr3_nt: TGTGCCAGCAGCTTATTGACAGGCGCCGCCTACGAGCAGTACTTC

j_call: TRBJ2-3
d_call: TRBD1
v_call: TRBV4-2
clone_size: .
cdr3_aa: CASSQEYRGQADTQYF
cdr3_nt: TGTGCCAGCAGCCAAGAGTACAGGGGGCAGGCAGATACGCAGTATTTT

j_call: TRBJ1-1
d_call: .
v_call: TRBV5-8
clone_size: .
cdr3_aa: CASSLEDSWATEAFF
cdr3_nt: TGTGCCAGCAGCTTGGAGGACAGTTGGGCCACTGAAGCTTTCTTT